This TCR beta chain derives from a study of blood T cell repertoires in COVID-19. V was clipped by 4 bases and J by 8 bases; unmatched bases: 10. The CDR3 has 15 amino acids. In germline, CDR1 is LGHNT, CDR2 FRNRAP. This table comes from immunoSEQ multiplex PCR, and its TCRdb copy is limited to in-frame clones, with some not included. Of approximately 130,000 clones detected, 80% to 90% appear once; the ten largest clones hold roughly 2.1%. The TCR comes from a woman aged 45-59 years with acute or convalescent COVID-19. The chain is built from TRBV12-5 and TRBJ2-3; the match to TRBD2 covers 9 bases. The sequencing sample was made of peripheral blood. The CDR3 protein is CASGSGNSGSGTQYF. CDR3 coding DNA: TGTGCTAGTGGTTCCGGTAATAGCGGGAGTGGTACGCAGTATTTT.